The next 29 T cell receptor beta chains were all read from a single sample in a study of PD-L1 blockade in urothelial cancer. Clones were read by immunoSEQ multiplex PCR, and TCRdb kept only the in-frame ones, dropping some. The sample has about 88,000 clones; 90% are singletons. The sample here was PBMCs, taken around atezolizumab (anti-PD-L1) treatment. The receptor source for this set is a man aged 60 to 69 with urothelial cancer.

The rearrangement joins TRBV28 to TRBJ2-7; 8 bases are shared with TRBD1. Germline-derived CDR1 and CDR2 are MDHEN and SYDVKM. The CDR3 is 12 residues long. With 11 bases clipped from V and 5 bases from J, the junction kept 8 bases outside the gene matches. The CDR3 here is CACSSGGNEQYF. As DNA, the CDR3 is TGTGCCTGTTCCTCAGGGGGCAACGAGCAGTACTTC.

The rearrangement uses TRBV5-1 and TRBJ2-3; 14 bases are shared with TRBD2. The ends lost 7 bases at V and 8 bases at J; junction bases unmatched: 12. Per the germline V gene, CDR1 is SGHRS and CDR2 is YFSETQ. This CDR3 comprises 16 residues. The CDR3 here is CASRRSTGTSGGTQYF. CDR3 coding DNA: TGCGCCAGCCGGCGGAGCACCGGGACTAGCGGGGGTACGCAGTATTTT.

The J gene is TRBJ2-1, the V gene TRBV6-1; the D is unclear. The V gene lost 7 bases and the J gene lost 5 bases, with 12 bases spanning the gap. The CDR3 loop spans 13 amino acids. Germline values: CDR1 MNHNS, CDR2 SASEGT. CDR3 nucleotide sequence: TGTGCCAGCAACCAACTCCCTCACAATGAGCAGTTCTTC. Residues: CASNQLPHNEQFF.

J is TRBJ2-4 and V is TRBV4-2; TRBD2 is a possible D gene (5 bases). CDR3 length: 16 amino acids. The germline V and J ends were trimmed by 1 base and 0 bases, with 10 bases remaining between them. Germline V CDR1 and CDR2: LGHNA, YNFKEQ. The CDR3 DNA follows: TGTGCCAGCAGCCAAGTCGGGGAAATAGCCAAAAACATTCAGTACTTC. Translating it yields CASSQVGEIAKNIQYF.

This chain links TRBV2 with TRBJ2-3; 11 bases are a match to TRBD2. The CDR3 has 15 residues. V trimming: 6 bases; J trimming: 6 bases; junction bases outside the gene matches: 8. Per germline, CDR1 SNHLY and CDR2 FYNNEI. The CDR3 region has the DNA TGTGCCAGCAGCGGACAGACTAGCGGGACGGATACGCAGTATTTT. Protein sequence: CASSGQTSGTDTQYF.

The chain is built from TRBV7-9 and TRBJ2-7; D perhaps matches TRBD1 (6 bases). The germline CDR1 and CDR2 sequences are SEHNR and FQNEAQ (reference sequence). The ends were cut back, 3 bases at V and 5 bases at J, with 8 bases in the middle. The CDR3 contains 12 residues. The CDR3 nucleotides read TGTGCCAGCAGCTTCGCAGGGGACGAGCAGTACTTC. Its protein product is CASSFAGDEQYF.

This clone was seen only once. The gene calls are TRBV28 and TRBJ2-3; 7 nucleotides agree with TRBD1. Germline V gives CDR1 MDHEN, CDR2 SYDVKM. The J segment lost 0 bases and the V segment lost 3 bases, leaving 12 bases of the junction unmatched. This CDR3 has 18 residues. CDR3: CASSLNKGGTASTDTQYF. The CDR3 DNA reads TGTGCCAGCAGTTTGAATAAGGGTGGGACAGCTAGCACAGATACGCAGTATTTT. Full variable domain (outside the CDR3, taken from reference TRBV28 and TRBJ2-3): DVKVTQSSRYLVKRTGEKVFLECVQDMDHENMFWYRQDPGLGLRLIYFSYDVKMKEKGDIPEGYSVSREKKERFSLILESASTNQTSMYLCASSLNKGGTASTDTQYFGPGTRLTVL.

The rearrangement uses TRBV30 and TRBJ2-2; 7 positions agree with TRBD1. This CDR3 contains 15 residues. Germline CDR1 reads GTSNPN; CDR2 reads SVGIG (reference sequence). The V and J ends lost 0 bases and 0 bases, in that order; junction bases with no gene match: 1. The CDR3 reads CAWSVGQTNTGELFF. The CDR3 DNA reads TGTGCCTGGAGTGTGGGACAGACGAACACCGGGGAGCTGTTTTTT.

The CDR3 reads CASSRTGKRDEQYF. The CDR3 region has the DNA TGTGCCAGCAGCCGGACAGGGAAGAGAGACGAGCAGTACTTC. This sequence joins TRBV2 and TRBJ2-7, with 8 bases fitting TRBD1. Trimming took 6 bases from V and 5 from J; bases not matched to a gene: 9. Per the germline V gene, CDR1 is SNHLY and CDR2 is FYNNEI. The CDR3 contains 14 residues.

The chain is built from TRBV10-3 and TRBJ2-3; D not resolved. The CDR3 has 12 residues. Germline CDR1 and CDR2: ENHRY and SYGVKD. The V and J ends lost 4 bases and 3 bases respectively, with 5 bases between them. CDR3 bases: TGTGCCATCAGTGCCTTAACAGATACGCAGTATTTT. It is translated as CAISALTDTQYF.

The chain couples TRBV5-1 to TRBJ2-1, with 7 bases that match TRBD2. Unmatched junction bases numbered 6, after V lost 0 bases and J lost 3 bases. Germline loops: CDR1 SGHRS, CDR2 YFSETQ. The CDR3 contains 16 residues. The CDR3 DNA reads as TGCGCCAGCAGCTTGGGTGTGGGGGGGGGCTACAATGAGCAGTTCTTC. Its translation: CASSLGVGGGYNEQFF.

This clone was seen more than once but under ten times. This chain joins TRBV21-1 and TRBJ1-5; TRBD1 is the table's D call and was not checked against the DNA. TRBV21-1 is a recognized pseudogene. The CDR3 spans 18 residues. CDR3 in DNA: TGTGCCAGCAGCAAAAGGGACGGGCACAGGGGTTGCAATCAGCCCCAGCATTTT. Translated, it gives CASSKRDGHRGCNQPQHF.

This chain uses TRBV7-6 with TRBJ2-7; D is possibly TRBD1 (5 bases). Trimming removed 1 base from V and 0 bases from J, with 13 bases in between. The CDR3 totals 16 residues. Looked up from germline, CDR1 is SGHVS and CDR2 is FNYEAQ. CDR3 residues: CASSLEAAGISYEQYF. In nucleotides, the CDR3 is TGTGCCAGCAGCTTAGAGGCGGCAGGGATCTCCTACGAGCAGTACTTC.

This clone was counted a single time. V gene TRBV4-3 combines with J gene TRBJ2-3, with D unresolved. Trimming removed 1 base from V and 6 bases from J, with 8 bases in between. The CDR3 length is 13 residues. The germline V gene has CDR1 LGHNA and CDR2 YSLEER. CDR3 sequence: CASSQGAADTQYF. In DNA, the CDR3 is TGCGCCAGCAGCCAAGGCGCGGCGGATACGCAGTATTTT.

The chain is built from TRBV30 and TRBJ1-3; 7 nucleotides line up with TRBD1. Trimming removed 5 bases from V and 7 bases from J; junction bases left unmatched: 5. The CDR3 totals 12 residues. Germline CDR1 and CDR2: GTSNPN and SVGIG (reference sequence). The CDR3 reads CAWREGANTIYF. CDR3 DNA sequence: TGTGCCTGGCGAGAGGGGGCGAACACCATATATTTT.

The chain has TRBV7-2 and TRBJ2-7, with a possible D match to TRBD2 (6 bases). This CDR3 spans 16 amino acids. Germline V gene sequence: CDR1 SGHTA, CDR2 FQGNSA. Deletions cut 5 bases from V and 0 bases from J, with 17 bases between. The CDR3 spells CASSQAPRGNSYEQYF. In DNA form, the CDR3 reads TGTGCCAGCAGCCAAGCACCGCGGGGCAACTCCTACGAGCAGTACTTC.

The CDR3 bases are TGCAGCGTTGTTCCCCAGCGGGGGGCACGGGCCCAGTACTTC. It yields the protein CSVVPQRGARAQYF. This rearrangement joins TRBV29-1 to TRBJ2-5, with 9 bases fitting TRBD2. Per germline, CDR1 SQVTM and CDR2 ANQGSEA. V gave up 4 bases and J gave up 9 bases; unmatched junction bases: 12. This CDR3 comprises 14 residues.

This chain links TRBV11-2 with TRBJ2-5; TRBD1 might be the D (5 bases). V dropped 6 bases and J dropped 1 base, with 15 bases sitting between them. Germline V gene lookup returns CDR1 SGHAT and CDR2 FQNNGV. This CDR3 is 15 amino acids long. CDR3 nucleotide sequence: TGTGCCAGCAGACGACAGTCGGCCCCCCAAGAGACCCAGTACTTC. Residues: CASRRQSAPQETQYF.

The gene calls are TRBV5-1 and TRBJ1-4, with TRBD1 as a possible D gene (6 bases). Deletions cut 4 bases from V and 1 base from J, with 14 bases between. The CDR3 extends over 16 amino acids. Per the germline V gene, CDR1 is SGHRS and CDR2 is YFSETQ. For the CDR3, the DNA is TGCGCCAGCAGCCCAACAGGGTCTCAAACTAATGAAAAACTGTTTTTT. Translated: CASSPTGSQTNEKLFF. Variable domain in full (rest from reference TRBV5-1 and TRBJ1-4): KAGVTQTPRYLIKTRGQQVTLSCSPISGHRSVSWYQQTPGQGLQFLFEYFSETQRNKGNFPGRFSGRQFSNSRSEMNVSTLELGDSALYLCASSPTGSQTNEKLFFGSGTQLSVL.

The CDR3 loop reads CASSSSHGGQGLYEQYF. CDR3 coding DNA: TGTGCCAGCAGCTCCTCCCATGGGGGACAGGGTCTATACGAGCAGTACTTC. The chain combines TRBV9 with TRBJ2-7; the match to TRBD1 covers 9 bases. This CDR3 is built from 17 residues. CDR1 SGDLS and CDR2 YYNGEE come from the germline V gene. The V gene end was trimmed by 4 bases and the J gene end by 4 bases; junction bases not matched to a gene: 15.

This clone was seen just once. V usage is TRBV11-2 and J usage is TRBJ2-3; TRBD2 agrees at 8 bases. V lost 5 bases, J lost 5 bases, and 6 bases stayed unmatched. The CDR3 is 14 residues long. Germline CDR1 reads SGHAT; CDR2 reads FQNNGV. The CDR3 here is CASSAAGVVDTQYF. The DNA for the CDR3 is TGTGCCAGCAGCGCAGCGGGAGTGGTAGATACGCAGTATTTT.

This sequence joins TRBV5-1 and TRBJ2-5; TRBD1 is a possible D gene (5 bases). The germline gives CDR1 SGHRS, CDR2 YFSETQ. The CDR3 contains 13 residues. Between the trimmed V and J ends, which lost 5 bases and 5 bases, there was a span of 13 bases. CDR3 in amino acids: CASRFRVEETQYF. Written as DNA, the CDR3 is TGCGCCAGCAGATTCAGGGTGGAGGAGACCCAGTACTTC.

The chain recombines TRBV27 with TRBJ2-5; 7 bases align to TRBD1. The CDR3 is made up of 13 amino acids. Germline V gives CDR1 MNHEY, CDR2 SMNVEV (reference sequence). Trimming cost V 5 bases and J 4 bases; bases outside gene matches: 4. The CDR3 here is CASSARQGETQYF. In nucleotides, the CDR3 is TGTGCCAGCAGTGCCCGACAGGGAGAGACCCAGTACTTC.

This clone was observed a single time. The J gene is TRBJ2-1, the V gene TRBV6-1; tentatively, D is TRBD2 (5 bases). Looked up from germline, CDR1 is MNHNS and CDR2 is SASEGT. V lost 5 bases and J 0 bases, leaving 11 bases between the germline ends. There are 15 residues in the CDR3. The CDR3 region is CASSPSRGSYNEQFF. For the CDR3, the DNA is TGTGCCAGCAGTCCTAGCCGGGGCTCCTACAATGAGCAGTTCTTC.

This chain uses TRBV29-1 with TRBJ2-5; D is possibly TRBD2 (6 bases). This CDR3 region has 15 residues. V was clipped by 3 bases and J by 1 base, with 15 bases between them. The germline CDR1 and CDR2 sequences are SQVTM and ANQGSEA. The CDR3 DNA follows: TGCAGCGTTGAGGGGGGTCGGACGGTCCAAGAGACCCAGTACTTC. Its translation is CSVEGGRTVQETQYF.

The rearrangement joins TRBV5-1 to TRBJ2-7; D possibly corresponds to TRBD1 (6 bases). Germline-derived CDR1 and CDR2 are SGHRS and YFSETQ. This CDR3 region has 13 residues. The V end lost 5 bases, the J end lost 4 bases, and 13 bases lay between the germline ends. The CDR3 DNA is TGCGCCAGCAGAAGAGGGGGAGAGTACGAGCAGTACTTC. Its protein product is CASRRGGEYEQYF. The whole variable domain, filled in from reference TRBV5-1 and TRBJ2-7, reads KAGVTQTPRYLIKTRGQQVTLSCSPISGHRSVSWYQQTPGQGLQFLFEYFSETQRNKGNFPGRFSGRQFSNSRSEMNVSTLELGDSALYLCASRRGGEYEQYFGPGTRLTVT.

The chain has TRBV29-1 and TRBJ2-1; weak D call: TRBD1 (6 bases). V was cut by 5 bases and J by 2 bases, with 10 bases left in between. Germline V CDR1 and CDR2: SQVTM, ANQGSEA. CDR3 length equals 13 residues. This CDR3 reads CSVFGGAYNEQFF. The DNA for the CDR3 is TGCAGCGTTTTTGGGGGCGCCTACAATGAGCAGTTCTTC.

V is TRBV5-6 and J is TRBJ1-1; D gene uncertain. Looked up from germline, CDR1 is SGHDT and CDR2 is YYEEEE. CDR3 length: 15 residues. The germline V and J ends were trimmed by 0 bases and 1 base, with 10 bases remaining between them. The CDR3 coding sequence is TGTGCCAGCAGCTTGGGTTACGGGGAGAACACTGAAGCTTTCTTT. Amino acids: CASSLGYGENTEAFF.

This CDR3 is CASSQGDSGTQYF. CDR3 sequence (DNA): TGTGCCAGCAGCCAAGGGGACAGTGGGACCCAGTACTTC. This chain joins TRBV14 and TRBJ2-5; TRBD1 aligns across 7 bases. Germline assignment: CDR1 SGHDN and CDR2 FVKESK. The CDR3 has 13 amino acids. The junction had 3 bases not matched to a gene; V was cut back by 1 base and J by 7 bases. Full variable domain (missing parts from reference TRBV14 and TRBJ2-5): EAGVTQFPSHSVIEKGQTVTLRCDPISGHDNLYWYRRVMGKEIKFLLHFVKESKQDESGMPNNRFLAERTGGTYSTLKVQPAELEDSGVYFCASSQGDSGTQYFGPGTRLLVL.